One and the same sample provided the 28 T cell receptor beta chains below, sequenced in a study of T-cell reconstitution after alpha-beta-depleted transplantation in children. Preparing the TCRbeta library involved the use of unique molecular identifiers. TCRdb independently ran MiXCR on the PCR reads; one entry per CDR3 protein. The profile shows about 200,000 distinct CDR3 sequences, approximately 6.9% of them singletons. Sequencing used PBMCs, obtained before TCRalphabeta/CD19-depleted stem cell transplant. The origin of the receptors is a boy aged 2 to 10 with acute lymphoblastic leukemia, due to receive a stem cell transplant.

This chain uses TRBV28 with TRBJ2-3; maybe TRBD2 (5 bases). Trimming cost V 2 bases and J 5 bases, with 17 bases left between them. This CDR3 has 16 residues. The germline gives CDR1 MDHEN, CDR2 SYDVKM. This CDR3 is CASSLEGGVFVDTQYF. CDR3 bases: TGTGCCAGCAGTTTAGAGGGCGGCGTGTTTGTAGATACGCAGTATTTT.

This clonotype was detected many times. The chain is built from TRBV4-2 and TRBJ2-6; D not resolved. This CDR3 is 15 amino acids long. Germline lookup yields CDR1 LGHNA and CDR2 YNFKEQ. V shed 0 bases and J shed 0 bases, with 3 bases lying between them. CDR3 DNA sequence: TGTGCCAGCAGCCAAGACAGCTCTGGGGCCAACGTCCTGACTTTC. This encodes CASSQDSSGANVLTF.

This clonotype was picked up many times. CDR3 in DNA: TGCAGTGCTAGAGATCGGACAGGGAACAATGAGCAGTTCTTC. Translated: CSARDRTGNNEQFF. The V gene is TRBV20-1, the J gene TRBJ2-1; 8 bases fit TRBD1. CDR3 size: 14 residues. CDR1 DFQATT and CDR2 SNEGSKA come from the germline V gene (reference sequence). With V trimmed by 0 bases and J by 5 bases, 3 bases remained unmatched.

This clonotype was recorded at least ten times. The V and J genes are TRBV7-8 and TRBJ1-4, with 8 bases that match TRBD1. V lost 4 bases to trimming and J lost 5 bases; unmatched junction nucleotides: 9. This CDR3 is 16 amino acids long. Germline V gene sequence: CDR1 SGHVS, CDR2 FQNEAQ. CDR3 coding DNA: TGTGCCAGCAGCTCCGGGGGGACAGGACAAAATGAAAAACTGTTTTTT. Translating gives CASSSGGTGQNEKLFF.

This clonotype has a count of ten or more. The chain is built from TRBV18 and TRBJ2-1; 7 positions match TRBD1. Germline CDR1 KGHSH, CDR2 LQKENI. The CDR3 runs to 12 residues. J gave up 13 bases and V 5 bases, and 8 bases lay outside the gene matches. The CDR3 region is CASSSDRVEQFF. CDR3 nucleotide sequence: TGTGCCAGCTCAAGCGACAGGGTAGAACAGTTCTTC.

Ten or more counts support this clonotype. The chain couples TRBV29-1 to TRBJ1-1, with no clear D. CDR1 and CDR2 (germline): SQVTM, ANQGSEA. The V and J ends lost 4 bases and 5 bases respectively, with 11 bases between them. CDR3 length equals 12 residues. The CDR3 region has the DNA TGCAGCGTTGTTGACCGGGAGACTGAAGCTTTCTTT. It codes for CSVVDRETEAFF.

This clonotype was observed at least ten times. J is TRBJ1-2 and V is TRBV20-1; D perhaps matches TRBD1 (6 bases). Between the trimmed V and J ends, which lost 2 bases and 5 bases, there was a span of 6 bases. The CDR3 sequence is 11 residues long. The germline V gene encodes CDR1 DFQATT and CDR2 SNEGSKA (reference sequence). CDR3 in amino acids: CSARQGYGYTF. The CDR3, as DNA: TGCAGTGCTAGACAGGGGTATGGCTACACCTTC.

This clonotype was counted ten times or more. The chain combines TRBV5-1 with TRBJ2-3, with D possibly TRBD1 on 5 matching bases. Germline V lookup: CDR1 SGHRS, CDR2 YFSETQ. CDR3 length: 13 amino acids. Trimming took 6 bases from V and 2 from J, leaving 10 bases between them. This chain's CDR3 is CASTRQNTDTQYF. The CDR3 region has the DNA TGCGCCAGCACCAGACAGAACACAGATACGCAGTATTTT.

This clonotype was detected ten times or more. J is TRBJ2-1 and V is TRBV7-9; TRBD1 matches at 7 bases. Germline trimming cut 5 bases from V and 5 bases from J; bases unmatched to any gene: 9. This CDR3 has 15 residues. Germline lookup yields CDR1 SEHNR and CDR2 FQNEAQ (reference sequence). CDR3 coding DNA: TGTGCCAGCAGCACCCCCGGGACAGATAACAATGAGCAGTTCTTC. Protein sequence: CASSTPGTDNNEQFF.

CDR3 coding DNA: TGTGCCAGCACCCCCTTGGTCGGGTGGAACAATGAGCAGTTCTTC. Its translation: CASTPLVGWNNEQFF. The rearrangement uses TRBV7-2 and TRBJ2-1, with no clear D. V lost 7 bases and J 5 bases, leaving 18 bases between the germline ends. CDR1 SGHTA and CDR2 FQGNSA come from the germline V gene. The CDR3 contains 15 residues.

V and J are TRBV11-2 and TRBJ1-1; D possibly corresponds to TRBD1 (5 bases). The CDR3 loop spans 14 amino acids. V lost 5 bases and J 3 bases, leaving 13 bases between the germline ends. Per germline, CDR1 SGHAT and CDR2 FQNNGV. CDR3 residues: CASSEGLGDTEAFF. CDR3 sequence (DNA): TGTGCCAGCAGCGAGGGGCTCGGCGACACTGAAGCTTTCTTT.

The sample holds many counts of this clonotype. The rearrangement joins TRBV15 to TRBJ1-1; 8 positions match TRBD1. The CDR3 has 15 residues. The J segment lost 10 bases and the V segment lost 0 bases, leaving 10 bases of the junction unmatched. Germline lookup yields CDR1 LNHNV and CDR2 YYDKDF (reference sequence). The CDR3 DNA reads TGTGCCACCAGCAGAGATCAGGGGGCTTCCGGGGGAGCTTTCTTT. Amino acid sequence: CATSRDQGASGGAFF.

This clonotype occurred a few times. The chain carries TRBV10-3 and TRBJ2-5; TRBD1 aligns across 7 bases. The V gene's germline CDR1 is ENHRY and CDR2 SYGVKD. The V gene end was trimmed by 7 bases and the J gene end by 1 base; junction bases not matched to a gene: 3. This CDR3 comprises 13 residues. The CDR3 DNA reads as TGTGCCATCAACCGGGACAGCCAAGAGACCCAGTACTTC. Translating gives CAINRDSQETQYF.

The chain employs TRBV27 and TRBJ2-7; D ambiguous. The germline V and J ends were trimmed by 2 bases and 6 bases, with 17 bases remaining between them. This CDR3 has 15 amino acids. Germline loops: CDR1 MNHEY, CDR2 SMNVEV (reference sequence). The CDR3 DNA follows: TGTGCCAGCAGTTTACTGTCGCGGCAGGCTGGCGAGCAGTACTTC. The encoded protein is CASSLLSRQAGEQYF.

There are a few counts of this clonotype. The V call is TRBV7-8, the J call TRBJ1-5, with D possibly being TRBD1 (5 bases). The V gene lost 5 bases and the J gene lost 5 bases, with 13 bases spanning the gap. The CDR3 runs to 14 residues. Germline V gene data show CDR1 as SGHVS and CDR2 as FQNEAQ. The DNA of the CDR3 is TGTGCCAGCAGCCCAGACAGCCCGTATCAGCCCCAGCATTTT. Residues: CASSPDSPYQPQHF.

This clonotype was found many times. CDR3 nucleotides: TGTGCCAGCAGCTTAGCAGTAAGGACTGAAGCTTTCTTT. Its translation is CASSLAVRTEAFF. This rearrangement joins TRBV11-1 to TRBJ1-1; the D is unclear. The germline V gene encodes CDR1 SGHAT and CDR2 FQDESV (reference sequence). Trimming left V 0 bases short and J 5 bases short, with 7 bases between. The CDR3 extends over 13 amino acids.

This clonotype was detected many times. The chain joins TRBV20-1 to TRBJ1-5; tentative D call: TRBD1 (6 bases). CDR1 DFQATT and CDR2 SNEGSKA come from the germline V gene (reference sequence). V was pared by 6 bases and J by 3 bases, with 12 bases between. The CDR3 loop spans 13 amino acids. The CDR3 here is CSAIQGNNQPQHF. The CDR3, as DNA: TGCAGTGCCATACAGGGAAACAATCAGCCCCAGCATTTT.

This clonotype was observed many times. CDR3 protein: CASSLGGQPHNEQFF. CDR3 DNA: TGTGCCAGCAGCTTAGGTGGACAACCTCACAATGAGCAGTTCTTC. The rearrangement links TRBV7-9 to TRBJ2-1, with TRBD1 as a possible D gene (5 bases). The CDR3 has 15 amino acids. CDR1 is SEHNR and CDR2 is FQNEAQ in the germline V gene (reference sequence). V lost 1 base to trimming and J lost 5 bases, with 12 bases between them.

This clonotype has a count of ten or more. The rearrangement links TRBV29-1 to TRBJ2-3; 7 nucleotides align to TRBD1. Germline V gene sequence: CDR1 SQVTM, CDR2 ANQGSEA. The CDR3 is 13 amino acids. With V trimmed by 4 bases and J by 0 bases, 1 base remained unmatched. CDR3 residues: CSVGQGSTDTQYF. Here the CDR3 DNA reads TGCAGCGTTGGACAGGGTAGCACAGATACGCAGTATTTT.

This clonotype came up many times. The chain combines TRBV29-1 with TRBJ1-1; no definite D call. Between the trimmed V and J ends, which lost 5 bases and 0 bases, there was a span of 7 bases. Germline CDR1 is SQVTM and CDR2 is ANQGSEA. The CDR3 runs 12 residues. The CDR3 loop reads CSVRRLNTEAFF. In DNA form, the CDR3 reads TGCAGCGTTCGTCGATTGAACACTGAAGCTTTCTTT. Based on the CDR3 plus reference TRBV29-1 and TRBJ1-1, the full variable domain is SAVISQKPSRDICQRGTSLTIQCQVDSQVTMMFWYRQQPGQSLTLIATANQGSEATYESGFVIDKFPISRPNLTFSTLTVSNMSPEDSSIYLCSVRRLNTEAFFGQGTRLTVV.

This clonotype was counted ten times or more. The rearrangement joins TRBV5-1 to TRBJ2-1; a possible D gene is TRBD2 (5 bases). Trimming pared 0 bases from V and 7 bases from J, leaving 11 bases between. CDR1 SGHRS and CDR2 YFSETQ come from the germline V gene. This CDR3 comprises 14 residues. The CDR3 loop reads CASSLGAASNEQFF. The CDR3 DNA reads TGCGCCAGCAGCTTGGGAGCGGCTTCTAATGAGCAGTTCTTC.

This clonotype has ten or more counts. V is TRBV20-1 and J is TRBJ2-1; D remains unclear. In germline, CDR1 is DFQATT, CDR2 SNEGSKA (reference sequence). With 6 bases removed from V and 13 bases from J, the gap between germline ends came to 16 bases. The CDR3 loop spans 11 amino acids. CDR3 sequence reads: CSAPLGGDQFF. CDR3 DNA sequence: TGCAGTGCGCCATTGGGCGGAGACCAGTTCTTC.

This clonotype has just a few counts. The CDR3 region has the DNA TGTGCCAGCAGCCCTTTTATACTAGGACAATATAATTCACCCCTCCACTTT. This gives the protein CASSPFILGQYNSPLHF. This chain connects TRBV28 to TRBJ1-6, with D possibly matching TRBD1 (5 bases). Germline CDR1 MDHEN, CDR2 SYDVKM. V shed 6 bases and J shed 4 bases, with 19 bases lying between them. There are 17 residues in the CDR3.

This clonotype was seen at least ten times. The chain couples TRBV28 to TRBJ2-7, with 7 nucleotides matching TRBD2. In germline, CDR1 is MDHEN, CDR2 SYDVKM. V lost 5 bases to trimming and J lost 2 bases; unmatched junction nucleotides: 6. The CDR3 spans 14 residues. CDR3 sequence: CASSSGVRAYEQYF. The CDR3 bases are TGTGCCAGCAGTAGCGGGGTTCGAGCCTACGAGCAGTACTTC.

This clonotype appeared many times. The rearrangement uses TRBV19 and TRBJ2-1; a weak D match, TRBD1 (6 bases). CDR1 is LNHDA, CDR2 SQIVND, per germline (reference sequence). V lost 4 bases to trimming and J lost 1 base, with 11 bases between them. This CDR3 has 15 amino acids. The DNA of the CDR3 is TGTGCCAGTAGTACGACAGGTTTTTCCTACAATGAGCAGTTCTTC. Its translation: CASSTTGFSYNEQFF.

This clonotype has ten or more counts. For the CDR3, the DNA is TGTGCCAGCAGGCCCTTGGGATCTGAAGGCTACACCTTC. Translating it yields CASRPLGSEGYTF. The gene calls are TRBV6-1 and TRBJ1-2; D is unclear. V was trimmed by 6 bases and J by 8 bases, leaving 16 bases between them. This CDR3 contains 13 residues. Germline loops: CDR1 MNHNS, CDR2 SASEGT.

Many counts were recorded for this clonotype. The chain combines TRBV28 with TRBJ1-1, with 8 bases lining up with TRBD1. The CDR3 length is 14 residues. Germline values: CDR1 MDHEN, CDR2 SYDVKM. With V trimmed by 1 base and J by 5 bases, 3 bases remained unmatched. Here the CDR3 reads CASSLFQGATEAFF. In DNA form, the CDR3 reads TGTGCCAGCAGTTTATTCCAGGGGGCAACTGAAGCTTTCTTT.

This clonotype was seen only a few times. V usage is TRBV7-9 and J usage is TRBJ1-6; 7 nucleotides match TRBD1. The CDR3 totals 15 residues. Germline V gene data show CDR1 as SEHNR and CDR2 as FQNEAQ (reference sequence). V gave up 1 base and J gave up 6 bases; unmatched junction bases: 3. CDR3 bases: TGTGCCAGCAGCTTAGAGGGACAGAGTAATTCACCCCTCCACTTT. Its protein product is CASSLEGQSNSPLHF.